One sample yielded the 13 T cell receptor beta chains listed below, sequenced in a study of cytomegalovirus exposure and HLA in healthy donors (dated by TCRdb to the late 2010s). Receptor libraries were prepared by the immunoSEQ multiplex PCR assay. For the multiplex PCR, a mixture combining 60 forward primers for TCR Vbeta segments and 13 reverse primers for TCR Jbeta segments was used. This is the immuneACCESS table as TCRdb keeps it, with only in-frame sequences that have V and J called. A part of the clones is gone; compared with another copy, unresolved V genes explain less than half, and the rest is unexplained. This sample gives approximately 76,000 clones in total; 73% of them show up just once. The ten largest clones represent roughly 16% of the sample. Source material: PBMCs. The receptors were gathered from a woman in her thirties or forties in good health and CMV-seropositive.

The genes are TRBV28 and TRBJ2-7, with TRBD1 identical over 9 bases. The germline CDR1 and CDR2 sequences are MDHEN and SYDVKM. V shed 7 bases, J shed 4 bases, and the junction held 11 bases outside the gene matches. CDR3 length equals 15 residues. For the CDR3, the DNA is TGTGCCAGCATTGAGTTGGGACAGGGAGCTTACGAGCAGTACTTC. This sequence encodes CASIELGQGAYEQYF.

This chain joins TRBV4-1 and TRBJ2-3, with a weak D call TRBD1 (6 bases). Trimming pared 1 base from V and 4 bases from J, leaving 15 bases between. This CDR3 region has 16 residues. The germline V gene has CDR1 MGHRA and CDR2 YSYEKL. CDR3 sequence reads: CASSQVLARTADTQYF. DNA of the CDR3: TGCGCCAGCAGCCAAGTCTTGGCTAGGACAGCAGATACGCAGTATTTT.

This chain uses TRBV19 with TRBJ2-3, with D possibly TRBD2 on 5 matching bases. This CDR3 spans 13 amino acids. Germline V CDR1 and CDR2: LNHDA, SQIVND (reference sequence). The V gene lost 7 bases and the J gene lost 4 bases, with 12 bases spanning the gap. CDR3 sequence (DNA): TGTGCCAGTACTGACTACCCTCCAGATACGCAGTATTTT. Protein sequence: CASTDYPPDTQYF.

This chain joins TRBV29-1 and TRBJ2-5; TRBD1 is a possible D gene (6 bases). The J call may be mistaken, given a closer DNA end match to TRBJ2-7. Germline-derived CDR1 and CDR2 are SQVTM and ANQGSEA. CDR3 length: 18 amino acids. CDR3 in DNA: TGCAGCGTTCTGAAGGGCCGGCATTTTGGGGGCCCAGGCTACGAGCAGTACTTC. It codes for CSVLKGRHFGGPGYEQYF.

This clone was detected only a few times. The CDR3 bases are TGTGCCAGCAGCTTGTTCGGGACAGGGGGTAACAGTGACGTTTTCTTT. Protein product: CASSLFGTGGNSDVFF. The rearrangement links TRBV5-6 to TRBJ1-1; 11 positions agree with TRBD1. CDR1 is SGHDT, CDR2 YYEEEE, per germline. The CDR3 is 16 residues long. The junction had 15 bases not matched to a gene; V was cut back by 1 base and J by 13 bases.

This clone was counted only a few times. This rearrangement joins TRBV19 to TRBJ2-1; a weak D match, TRBD2 (5 bases). Trimming took off 7 bases at V and 6 bases at J, with 13 bases between the two ends. There are 13 residues in the CDR3. Germline loops: CDR1 LNHDA, CDR2 SQIVND (reference sequence). CDR3 region: CASMNGKGNEQFF. The CDR3 region has the DNA TGTGCCAGTATGAACGGGAAAGGCAATGAGCAGTTCTTC. Full variable domain (missing parts from reference TRBV19 and TRBJ2-1): DGGITQSPKYLFRKEGQNVTLSCEQNLNHDAMYWYRQDPGQGLRLIYYSQIVNDFQKGDIAEGYSVSREKKESFPLTVTSAQKNPTAFYLCASMNGKGNEQFFGPGTRLTVL.

This rearrangement joins TRBV7-9 to TRBJ2-5, with TRBD1 matching 10 bases. Germline V CDR1 and CDR2: SEHNR, FQNEAQ (reference sequence). The CDR3 consists of 13 residues. With V trimmed by 5 bases and J by 4 bases, 1 base remained unmatched. Written as DNA, the CDR3 is TGTGCCAGCAGCCGGACAGGGGGAGAGACCCAGTACTTC. Encoded protein: CASSRTGGETQYF.

This sequence joins TRBV7-2 and TRBJ2-2; the D is unclear. The V gene's germline CDR1 is SGHTA and CDR2 FQGNSA. The CDR3 runs to 17 residues. With 1 base removed from V and 0 bases from J, the gap between germline ends came to 12 bases. The CDR3 sequence is CASSLGSRWPNTGELFF. The CDR3 bases are TGTGCCAGCAGCTTAGGCTCTAGATGGCCGAACACCGGGGAGCTGTTTTTT.

CDR3 nucleotide sequence: TGTGCCACCAGCAGAGCTCCCGGGACAGGGAGTAGGGTTGGTCAGCCCCAGCATTTT. Translation: CATSRAPGTGSRVGQPQHF. The J gene is TRBJ1-5, the V gene TRBV15; 9 positions match TRBD1. The CDR3 covers 19 residues. V gave up 1 base and J gave up 6 bases; unmatched junction bases: 16. Germline loops: CDR1 LNHNV, CDR2 YYDKDF (reference sequence).

Points on this clone: Here the CDR3 omits its conserved ending phenylalanine or tryptophan, so a read error is the likely source. V and J are TRBV4-1 and TRBJ1-5, with a tentative D call TRBD1 (6 bases). Germline CDR1 and CDR2: MGHRA and YSYEKL. Trimming took 2 bases from V and 7 from J, leaving 18 bases between them. The CDR3 runs 16 residues. The chain's CDR3 is CASSQTAQGGIQPQHV. The CDR3 DNA follows: TGCGCCAGCAGCCAAACCGCACAGGGTGGAATACAGCCCCAGCATGTT.

The V gene is TRBV5-8, the J gene TRBJ1-6, with D hard to call. V was pared by 1 base and J by 13 bases, with 6 bases between. CDR3 length: 11 amino acids. Germline CDR1 and CDR2: SGHTS and YDEGEE. In nucleotides, the CDR3 is TGTGCCAGCAGCTTGTTTACTCCCCTCCACTTT. As protein: CASSLFTPLHF. Full variable domain (outside the CDR3, taken from reference TRBV5-8 and TRBJ1-6): EAGVTQSPTHLIKTRGQQATLRCSPISGHTSVYWYQQALGLGLQFLLWYDEGEERNRGNFPPRFSGRQFPNYSSELNVNALELEDSALYLCASSLFTPLHFGNGTRLTVT.

The V and J genes are TRBV28 and TRBJ1-2, with 8 bases lining up with TRBD1. J lost 0 bases, V lost 8 bases, and 8 bases had no gene match. The CDR3 covers 15 residues. Germline V gene lookup returns CDR1 MDHEN and CDR2 SYDVKM. CDR3 residues: CASDPGQATNYGYTF. The CDR3 DNA reads as TGTGCCAGCGATCCGGGACAGGCTACTAACTATGGCTACACCTTC.

CDR3 region: CASSSSWETQYF. DNA for the CDR3: TGTGCCAGCAGCTCGAGTTGGGAGACCCAGTACTTC. The chain couples TRBV11-2 to TRBJ2-5; unclear D gene. The germline V and J ends were trimmed by 4 bases and 5 bases, with 8 bases remaining between them. In germline, CDR1 is SGHAT, CDR2 FQNNGV. This CDR3 has 12 amino acids.